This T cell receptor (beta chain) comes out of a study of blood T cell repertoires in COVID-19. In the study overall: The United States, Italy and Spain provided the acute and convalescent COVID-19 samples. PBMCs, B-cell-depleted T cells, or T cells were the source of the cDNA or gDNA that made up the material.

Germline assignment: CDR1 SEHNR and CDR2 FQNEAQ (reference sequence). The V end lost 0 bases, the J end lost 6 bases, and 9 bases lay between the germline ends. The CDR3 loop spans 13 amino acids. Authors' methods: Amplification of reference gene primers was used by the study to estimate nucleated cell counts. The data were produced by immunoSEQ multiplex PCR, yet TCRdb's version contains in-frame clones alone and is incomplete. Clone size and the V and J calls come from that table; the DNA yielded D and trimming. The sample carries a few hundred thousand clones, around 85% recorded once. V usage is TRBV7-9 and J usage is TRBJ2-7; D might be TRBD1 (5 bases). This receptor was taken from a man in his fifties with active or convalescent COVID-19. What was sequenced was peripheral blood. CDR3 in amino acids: CASSLALGAEQYF. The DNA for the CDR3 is TGTGCCAGCAGCTTAGCGCTAGGGGCCGAGCAGTACTTC.